The 3 T cell receptor beta chains below all came from one sample that was sequenced in a study of blood T cells in healthy people across ages. A sample-barcoded 5' primer and a J-beta primer mix were used in a second PCR of roughly 7 to 12 cycles. TCRdb independently ran MiXCR on the 5' RACE reads; one entry per CDR3 protein. The profile shows hundreds of thousands of distinct CDR3 sequences, 46% of them singletons. The specimen sequenced was blood. These receptors were collected from a man older than 75 in good health.

Comment on this clonotype: A single base separates this from a much larger clone, so it may be a read error. The CDR3 nucleotides are TGTGCCAGCAGCTTGTTTGCATCAATACTCTACGAGCAGTACTTC. Residues: CASSLFASILYEQYF. The chain uses TRBV5-6 and TRBJ2-7; no firm D call. V dropped 1 base and J dropped 3 bases, with 14 bases sitting between them. The CDR3 is 15 amino acids. Germline-derived CDR1 and CDR2 are SGHDT and YYEEEE. Filled out from reference TRBV5-6 and TRBJ2-7, the complete variable domain reads DAGVTQSPTHLIKTRGQQVTLRCSPKSGHDTVSWYQQALGQGPQFIFQYYEEEERQRGNFPDRFSGHQFPNYSSELNVNALLLGDSALYLCASSLFASILYEQYFGPGTRLTVT.

This sequence joins TRBV14 and TRBJ2-3; possible D gene TRBD1, 5 bases. Germline CDR1 reads SGHDN; CDR2 reads FVKESK. The V and J ends lost 3 bases and 1 base respectively, with 14 bases between them. This CDR3 is built from 16 residues. CDR3 in DNA: TGTGCCAGCAGCCATCCAGGGAAATTTGGCACAGATACGCAGTATTTT. This codes for CASSHPGKFGTDTQYF.

V gene TRBV2 combines with J gene TRBJ1-1, with D perhaps matching TRBD1 (5 bases). Deletions cut 6 bases from V and 3 bases from J, with 11 bases between. Germline loops: CDR1 SNHLY, CDR2 FYNNEI. The CDR3 is made up of 13 amino acids. This CDR3 reads CASRVEGDTEAFF. The CDR3 DNA is TGTGCCAGCAGAGTGGAAGGGGACACTGAAGCTTTCTTT. The full variable domain, completed using reference TRBV2 and TRBJ1-1, is EPEVTQTPSHQVTQMGQEVILRCVPISNHLYFYWYRQILGQKVEFLVSFYNNEISEKSEIFDDQFSVERPDGSNFTLKIRSTKLEDSAMYFCASRVEGDTEAFFGQGTRLTVV.